The sequence of this T cell receptor (beta chain) was determined in a study of blood T cell repertoires in COVID-19. Study-level information: Material from acute and convalescent COVID-19 was sourced from the United States, Italy and Spain. PBMCs, B-cell-depleted T cells, or T cells were the source of the cDNA or gDNA that made up the material.

Germline V gives CDR1 GTSNPN, CDR2 SVGIG (reference sequence). CDR3 length: 13 amino acids. V was clipped by 3 bases and J by 2 bases, with 10 bases between them. Clones were sequenced by immunoSEQ multiplex PCR, and TCRdb holds only the in-frame ones, with some missing. There are about 270,000 clones in the sample; under 95% occur only once, and approximately 2.5% lies in the top ten. Donors were grouped by their self-reported clinical history. The chain uses TRBV30 and TRBJ1-1; tentative D call: TRBD1 (6 bases). Sequencing input: PBMCs or T cells enriched from blood (not recorded which). The receptor comes from a woman in her 40s with acute COVID-19. The CDR3 sequence: CAWRLDRNTEAFF. In nucleotides, the CDR3 is TGTGCCTGGAGGTTGGACAGAAACACTGAAGCTTTCTTT.